This T cell receptor beta chain emerged from a study of Ad26.COV2.S vaccination and SARS-CoV-2 variants. Overall study: Trial arm assignment for the donor was COV1001 Ad26.COV2.S.

For this clone: Its matching antigen is unknown.

Treatment reported: about 20 received Ad26.COV2.S at low or high dose, single or two shots; 5 received placebo; per-sample allocation not given. It was on day 63 after the first vaccine or placebo injection that samples were taken. Produced via immunoSEQ multiplex PCR; TCRdb's table is partial and in-frame only. The sample carries about 350,000 clones, around 89% recorded once. Per the germline V gene, CDR1 is SGHRS and CDR2 is YFSETQ. The length of the CDR3 is 13 residues. V lost 1 base, J lost 4 bases, and 8 bases lay in between. Findings and limits, study-wide: Substantial response breadth was reportedly seen for spike-specific CD8+ and CD4+ T cells after vaccination. Vaccinated individuals (as opposed to placebo recipients) had higher spike-specific TCR breadth. Comparability of non-spike TCR breadth was observed across vaccine and placebo recipients.

The chain employs TRBV5-1 and TRBJ2-5, with D perhaps matching TRBD1 or TRBD2 (5 bases each). The sequence was collected from a person between 18 and 65 years old who received the Ad26.COV2.S COVID-19 vaccine or a placebo. This material consisted of peripheral blood, taken in a trial of Ad26.COV2.S vaccine versus placebo. CDR3 in amino acids: CASSLTGGETQYF. The CDR3 region has the DNA TGCGCCAGCAGCTTGACAGGAGGAGAGACCCAGTACTTC.